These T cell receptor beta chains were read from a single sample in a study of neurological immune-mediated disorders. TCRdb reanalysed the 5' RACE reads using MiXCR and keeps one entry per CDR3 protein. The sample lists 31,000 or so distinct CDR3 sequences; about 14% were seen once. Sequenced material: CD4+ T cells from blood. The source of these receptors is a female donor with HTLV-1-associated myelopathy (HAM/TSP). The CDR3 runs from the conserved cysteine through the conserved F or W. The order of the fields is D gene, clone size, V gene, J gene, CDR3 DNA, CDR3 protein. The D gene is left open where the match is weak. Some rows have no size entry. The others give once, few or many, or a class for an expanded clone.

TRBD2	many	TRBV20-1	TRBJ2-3	TGCAGTGCTGAGAGCGGGGGAAGGACAGATACGCAGTATTTT	CSAESGGRTDTQYF
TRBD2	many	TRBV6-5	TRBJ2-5	TGTGCCAGCCGGATCCTAGCGGGGGGTAATCAAGAGACCCAGTACTTC	CASRILAGGNQETQYF
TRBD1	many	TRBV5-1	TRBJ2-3	TGCGCCAGCAGCAGGGGACAGGCGGGCGAGGATACGCAGTATTTT	CASSRGQAGEDTQYF
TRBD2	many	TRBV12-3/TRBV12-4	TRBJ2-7	TGTGCCAGCAGTTTGAGCGGGGACTACCCCTACGAGCAGTACTTC	CASSLSGDYPYEQYF
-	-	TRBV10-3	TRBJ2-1	TGTGCCATCGGGGGTGAGCAGTTCTTC	CAIGGEQFF
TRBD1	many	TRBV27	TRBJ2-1	TGTGCCAGCAGTTTAAACCCGACAGGGGCCTACAATGAGCAGTTCTTC	CASSLNPTGAYNEQFF
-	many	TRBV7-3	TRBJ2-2	TGTGCCAGCAGCCCCACGGGCCAGAACACCGGGGAGCTGTTTTTT	CASSPTGQNTGELFF
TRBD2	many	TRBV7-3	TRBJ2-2	TGTGCCAGCAGCTTAGTTGCGGGAGGGCCGGGAACCGGGGAGCTGTTTTTT	CASSLVAGGPGTGELFF
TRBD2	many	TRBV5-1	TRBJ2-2	TGCGCCAGCAGCTTGGGACTAGCGGTGAACACCGGGGAGCTGTTTTTT	CASSLGLAVNTGELFF
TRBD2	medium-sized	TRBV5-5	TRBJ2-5	TGTGCCAGCAGCCCAGGACTAGCGGGCCAAGAGACCCAGTACTTC	CASSPGLAGQETQYF